The present T cell receptor (beta chain) was sequenced within a study of T cells after yellow fever vaccination. TCRdb passed the 5' RACE reads through MiXCR, listing each CDR3 protein once. The table records around 300,000 distinct CDR3 sequences, approximately 4.3% of them present only once. In this sample, this clonotype turned up many times. V lost 6 bases and J 9 bases, leaving 18 bases between the germline ends. This CDR3 is 15 amino acids long. The germline V gene encodes CDR1 MDHEN and CDR2 SYDVKM. The gene calls are TRBV28 and TRBJ1-6; D is undetermined. Specimen: PBMCs, collected 15 days after the yellow fever booster vaccination. The TCR sequence derives from a man between 18 and 29 years old who received the YFV17D yellow fever vaccine. CDR3 DNA: TGTGCCAGCAGCCCCCTGCCCTCTGGACGTTCACCCCTCCACTTT. Residues: CASSPLPSGRSPLHF.